Reported below is one T cell receptor beta chain. The antigen is unknown. The germline CDR1 and CDR2 sequences are LNHDA and SQIVND (reference sequence). This CDR3 contains 15 residues. The V end was cut by 5 bases, the J end by 9 bases, with 17 bases between. The sample comes from a study of T cell repertoires in cytomegalovirus infection. Study-wide results and limits: Pooled public TCR beta family frequency picked out CMV carriers with the relevant HLA.

Each CDR3 protein gets one entry after TCRdb re-called the reads with MiXCR. The sample contains approximately 770,000 distinct CDR3 sequences, 25% to 30% of which appear only once. The specimen comprised cultured CD8+ T cells from PBMCs, sampled from culture after CMV antigen stimulation. The chain has TRBV19 and TRBJ1-6; D may be TRBD1 (6 bases). The clonotype was recovered from a human donor in good health (CMV status not recorded). Some clones in this sample may be carry-over from other donors' samples. In DNA, the CDR3 is TGTGCCAGTAGTGCTGACCGGGACAAGACTTCACCCCTCCACTTT. It codes for CASSADRDKTSPLHF.